This TCR beta chain comes out of a study of T cells in Graves' hyperthyroidism and ophthalmopathy. This clonotype was seen ten or more times. Its antigen is still unknown. A NOSPECS grade of at least 4, a Clinical Activity Score of at least 3 and duration under 3 months were recorded in ophthalmopathy patients. Any patient presenting with uncontrolled infection, other autoimmune disease, pregnancy or lactation was left out. Each diagnosis drew on symptoms, thyroxine, TRAb, thyroid ultrasound and orbital computed tomography findings. General study findings and limits: The blood repertoire included most of the expanded thyroid clonotypes above 0.001.

The CDR3 totals 17 residues. Between the trimmed V and J ends, which lost 0 bases and 0 bases, there was a span of 12 bases. Per the germline V gene, CDR1 is SGHTA and CDR2 is FQGTGA. Template material for amplifying TCR beta CDR3 regions consisted of RNA transcripts. TCR CDR3 regions were first amplified by RT-PCR with HTBI primers. TCRdb fed the multiplex PCR reads into MiXCR, producing one record per CDR3 protein. Of fewer than 750,000 distinct CDR3 sequences listed, about 14% are singletons. The sample consisted of blood. This clonotype was obtained from a woman aged 50 to 60 with Graves' ophthalmopathy. V gene TRBV7-3 combines with J gene TRBJ2-1; unclear D gene. CDR3 nucleotides: TGTGCCAGCAGCTTAACGTTTCACACGAGCTCCTACAATGAGCAGTTCTTC. Amino acids: CASSLTFHTSSYNEQFF.